This record looks at one T cell receptor beta chain sequence and its context. What it recognizes is unknown. The repertoire was sequenced with immunoSEQ multiplex PCR; TCRdb's copy has only in-frame clones and lacks some. The data contain about 61,000 clones, 80% to 90% of them singletons. This entry belongs to a study of vaccination effects on CD4 cells after COVID-19. After expansion with viral peptide pools in the ViraFEST assay, antigen-specific CD4+ T cells were sequenced. Cultured cells yielded isolated CD4+ T cells after 10 days. Vaccine recipients, nucleocapsid antibody negative, had no prior SARS-CoV-2 infection. Germline values: CDR1 MDHEN, CDR2 SYDVKM. The ends were cut back, 8 bases at V and 1 base at J, with 15 bases in the middle. The CDR3 contains 15 residues.

The receptor was isolated from a human donor who received a COVID-19 vaccine. The sample was CD4+ T cells from PBMCs cultured with HCoV-229E spike peptides, taken before COVID-19 vaccination. The chain recombines TRBV28 with TRBJ1-5; the D gene is possibly TRBD1 (6 bases). CDR3 sequence (DNA): TGTGCCAGCCGGGGGGGCGGGTTGAGCAATCAGCCCCAGCATTTT. The encoded protein is CASRGGGLSNQPQHF.